Each of the 17 T cell receptor beta chains below was sequenced from the same sample in a study of cytomegalovirus exposure and HLA in healthy donors. The PCR had 60 Vbeta and 13 Jbeta primers. Some clones are missing from TCRdb's copy, which holds only in-frame ones; the method was immunoSEQ multiplex PCR. The sample lists around 200,000 clones, 70% to 85% occurring once. Sequencing used PBMCs. The source is a woman aged 40 to 49 in good health and CMV-seronegative.

The V gene is TRBV28, the J gene TRBJ1-1; D may be TRBD1 (6 bases). The germline V and J ends were trimmed by 6 bases and 0 bases, with 11 bases remaining between them. Germline CDR1 MDHEN, CDR2 SYDVKM. The CDR3 runs 14 residues. The CDR3, as DNA: TGTGCCAGCAGCAGAGACAGGATGAACACTGAAGCTTTCTTT. This codes for CASSRDRMNTEAFF.

The rearrangement uses TRBV7-8 and TRBJ2-5, with TRBD2 matching over 9 bases. The CDR3 length is 16 residues. Looked up from germline, CDR1 is SGHVS and CDR2 is FQNEAQ. V shed 2 bases and J 2 bases; nucleotides not matched to a gene: 6. The CDR3: CASSLYVAGVQETQYF. The CDR3 coding sequence is TGTGCCAGCAGCTTATATGTAGCGGGGGTTCAAGAGACCCAGTACTTC.

The J gene is TRBJ1-4, the V gene TRBV6-6; possibly TRBD1 for D (5 bases). V lost 0 bases and J lost 2, with 7 bases in between. This CDR3 spans 15 amino acids. Germline V gene sequence: CDR1 MNHNY, CDR2 SVGAGI (reference sequence). The CDR3 sequence is CASSYSGTTNEKLFF. In nucleotides, the CDR3 is TGTGCCAGCAGTTACTCCGGGACTACTAATGAAAAACTGTTTTTT.

This chain joins TRBV19 and TRBJ2-2; D may be TRBD2 (7 bases). V lost 0 bases and J 4 bases, leaving 12 bases between the germline ends. Germline CDR1 reads LNHDA; CDR2 reads SQIVND (reference sequence). This CDR3 spans 16 amino acids. CDR3 amino acids: CASSIDRGGITGELFF. The CDR3, as DNA: TGTGCCAGTAGTATAGATAGGGGGGGCATCACCGGGGAGCTGTTTTTT.

The chain is built from TRBV7-9 and TRBJ2-2; a weak D match, TRBD2 (6 bases). V shed 4 bases and J shed 8 bases, with 17 bases lying between them. CDR3 size: 15 residues. CDR1 and CDR2 (germline): SEHNR, FQNEAQ (reference sequence). The CDR3 spells CASSSPRRDFGELFF. CDR3 DNA: TGTGCCAGCAGCTCCCCCCGTCGGGACTTTGGGGAGCTGTTTTTT.

The chain has TRBV6-5 and TRBJ1-1, with D unclear. The CDR3 is 14 residues long. The germline gives CDR1 MNHEY, CDR2 SVGAGI. V dropped 6 bases and J dropped 5 bases, with 16 bases sitting between them. Here the CDR3 DNA reads TGTGCCAGCAGGCCGAACGGGAGAGGGACTGAAGCTTTCTTT. It encodes CASRPNGRGTEAFF.

The chain combines TRBV6-1 with TRBJ2-3; maybe TRBD1 (5 bases). Germline CDR1 and CDR2: MNHNS and SASEGT. The CDR3 extends over 12 amino acids. Trimming took off 8 bases at V and 2 bases at J, with 8 bases between the two ends. The CDR3 reads CASGATTDTQYF. DNA for the CDR3: TGTGCCAGCGGGGCAACCACAGATACGCAGTATTTT.

The chain uses TRBV30 and TRBJ1-1, with 9 bases matching TRBD1. The V and J ends lost 3 bases and 1 base, in that order; junction bases with no gene match: 3. CDR1 is GTSNPN and CDR2 is SVGIG in the germline V gene (reference sequence). This CDR3 is built from 14 residues. Here the CDR3 DNA reads TGTGCCTGGAGCGTGACAGGGGGGAACACTGAAGCTTTCTTT. Translation: CAWSVTGGNTEAFF.

The V call is TRBV7-2, the J call TRBJ2-7; maybe TRBD1 (5 bases). Trimming stripped 7 bases from V and 0 bases from J, with 10 bases between. CDR3 length: 13 amino acids. Germline-derived CDR1 and CDR2 are SGHTA and FQGNSA. The CDR3 bases are TGTGCCAGCACCGACAGAGACTCCTACGAGCAGTACTTC. Protein: CASTDRDSYEQYF.

The chain uses TRBV28 and TRBJ2-1, with D possibly being TRBD2 (5 bases). The CDR3 runs 15 residues. Trimming cost V 6 bases and J 0 bases, with 12 bases left between them. From germline, CDR1 is MDHEN and CDR2 SYDVKM. The CDR3: CASSSGISSYNEQFF. CDR3 in DNA: TGTGCCAGCAGCTCCGGGATAAGCTCCTACAATGAGCAGTTCTTC.

This clone was detected a few times. The rearrangement joins TRBV2 to TRBJ2-1, with D possibly matching TRBD1 (6 bases). Germline CDR1 and CDR2: SNHLY and FYNNEI. V was trimmed by 6 bases and J by 6 bases, leaving 12 bases between them. The CDR3 covers 13 residues. The CDR3 protein is CASRNRVFNEQFF. CDR3 coding DNA: TGTGCCAGCAGGAACAGGGTTTTCAATGAGCAGTTCTTC.

The chain carries TRBV6-5 and TRBJ1-2; weak D call: TRBD1 (5 bases). The V and J ends lost 0 bases and 6 bases respectively, with 11 bases between them. The V gene's germline CDR1 is MNHEY and CDR2 SVGAGI. This CDR3 has 14 amino acids. CDR3 loop: CASSYSPGFNGYTF. The CDR3 region has the DNA TGTGCCAGCAGTTACTCACCAGGGTTCAATGGCTACACCTTC.

The chain is built from TRBV5-1 and TRBJ1-4; no firm D call. The CDR3 has 15 residues. Trimming took 2 bases from V and 0 from J, leaving 8 bases between them. Germline V gene data show CDR1 as SGHRS and CDR2 as YFSETQ. The CDR3 spells CASSFQTSTNEKLFF. CDR3 sequence (DNA): TGCGCCAGCAGCTTCCAGACATCAACTAATGAAAAACTGTTTTTT.

The rearrangement uses TRBV19 and TRBJ2-4; 7 bases agree with TRBD1. Unmatched junction bases numbered 7, after V lost 5 bases and J lost 0 bases. Germline CDR1 reads LNHDA; CDR2 reads SQIVND (reference sequence). This CDR3 is 16 amino acids long. The CDR3 region has the DNA TGTGCCAGTAGTCCCCGGACAGGAATAGCCAAAAACATTCAGTACTTC. Translation: CASSPRTGIAKNIQYF.

The sample holds a few counts of this clone. The chain carries TRBV7-9 and TRBJ1-1; TRBD1 matches 9 bases. The CDR3 covers 15 residues. V was clipped by 2 bases and J by 4 bases; unmatched bases: 5. CDR1 is SEHNR and CDR2 is FQNEAQ in the germline V gene (reference sequence). The CDR3 sequence: CASSLTPTGGTEAFF. In DNA form, the CDR3 reads TGTGCCAGCAGCTTAACCCCGACAGGGGGCACTGAAGCTTTCTTT.

In regard to this clone: One end of the junction fails to match germline, which may point to a read error. The V gene is TRBV27, the J gene TRBJ2-6, with 8 bases that match TRBD2. Germline CDR1 is MNHEY and CDR2 is SMNVEV (reference sequence). The CDR3 runs 13 residues. CDR3 region: CASSRGGANVLPF. The CDR3 DNA sequence: TGTGCCAGCAGCCGGGGGGGGGCCAACGTCCTGCCTTTC.

As concerns this clone: Germline and junction disagree at one end, which may indicate a read error. This chain uses TRBV7-9 with TRBJ2-3; TRBD2 matches at 9 bases. Germline assignment: CDR1 SEHNR and CDR2 FQNEAQ (reference sequence). The CDR3 runs 19 residues. The CDR3 loop reads CSSSLALMASGDLTDTQYF. CDR3 DNA sequence: TGTTCCAGCAGCTTAGCCCTCATGGCTAGCGGGGACCTCACAGATACGCAGTATTTT.